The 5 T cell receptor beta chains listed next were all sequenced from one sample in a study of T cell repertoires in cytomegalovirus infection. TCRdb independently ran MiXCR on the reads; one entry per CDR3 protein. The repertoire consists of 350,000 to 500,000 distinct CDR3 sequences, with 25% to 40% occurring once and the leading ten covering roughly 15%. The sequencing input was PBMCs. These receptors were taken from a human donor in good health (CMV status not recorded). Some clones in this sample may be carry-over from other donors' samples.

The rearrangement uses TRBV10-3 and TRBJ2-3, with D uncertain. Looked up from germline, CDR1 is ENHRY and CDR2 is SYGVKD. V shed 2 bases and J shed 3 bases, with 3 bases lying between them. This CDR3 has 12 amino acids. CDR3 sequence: CAISERTDTQYF. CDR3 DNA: TGTGCCATCAGTGAGAGGACAGATACGCAGTATTTT.

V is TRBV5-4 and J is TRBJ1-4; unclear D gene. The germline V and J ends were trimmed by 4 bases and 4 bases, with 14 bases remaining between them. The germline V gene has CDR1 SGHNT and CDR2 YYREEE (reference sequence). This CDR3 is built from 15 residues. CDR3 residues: CASSGPGRSNEKLFF. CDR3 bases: TGTGCCAGCAGCGGACCAGGACGGAGTAATGAAAAACTGTTTTTT.

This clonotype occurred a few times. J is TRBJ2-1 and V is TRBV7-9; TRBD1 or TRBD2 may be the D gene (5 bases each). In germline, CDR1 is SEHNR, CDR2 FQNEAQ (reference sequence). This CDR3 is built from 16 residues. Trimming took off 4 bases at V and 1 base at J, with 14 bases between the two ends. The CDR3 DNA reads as TGTGCCAGCAGCTCTGCCCGGGGCGCGTCCTACAATGAGCAGTTCTTC. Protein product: CASSSARGASYNEQFF.

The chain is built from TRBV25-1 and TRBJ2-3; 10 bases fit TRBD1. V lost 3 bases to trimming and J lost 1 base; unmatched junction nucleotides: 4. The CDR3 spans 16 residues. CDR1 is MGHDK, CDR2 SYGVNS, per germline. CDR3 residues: CASSEGDRGRTDTQYF. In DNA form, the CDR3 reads TGTGCCAGCAGTGAGGGAGACAGGGGGCGCACAGATACGCAGTATTTT.

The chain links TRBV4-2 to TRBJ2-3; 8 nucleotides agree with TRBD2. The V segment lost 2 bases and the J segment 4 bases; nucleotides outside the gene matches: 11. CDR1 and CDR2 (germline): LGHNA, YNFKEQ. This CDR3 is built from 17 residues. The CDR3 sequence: CASSQREAGDVADTQYF. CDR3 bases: TGTGCCAGCAGCCAAAGGGAAGCGGGGGATGTAGCAGATACGCAGTATTTT.